The 5 T cell receptor beta chains given below trace back to one sample, sequenced in a study of shared clonotypes between healthy human individuals (TCRdb year 2020). To prepare the library, the immunoSEQ multiplex PCR assay was applied. TCRdb took this table from immuneACCESS and kept in-frame rearrangements with V and J called. Such tables lack part of the clones; where checked against another copy, unresolved V genes explain under half of the gap, and the rest is unexplained. The sample profile shows hundreds of thousands of clones; around 72% of them were found once. The ten top clones hold roughly 1.8% of the sample. The sequencing sample was made of memory CD4+ T cells sorted from blood. Read against the paper, the sample's cell subset or site label means: CD45RA-negative fraction. The receptors stem from a woman aged 25 to 39 in good health.

Notes on this clone: Additional DNA sequences in this sample encode the identical CDR3. The chain is built from TRBV28 and TRBJ1-2, with D unresolved. This CDR3 comprises 14 residues. V lost 1 base and J 0 bases, leaving 6 bases between the germline ends. Germline CDR1 reads MDHEN; CDR2 reads SYDVKM. The CDR3 loop is CASSLFRTNYGYTF. The DNA for the CDR3 is TGTGCCAGCAGTTTATTCAGGACTAACTATGGCTACACCTTC.

The chain carries TRBV7-9 and TRBJ1-4; D is unclear. This CDR3 contains 14 residues. Germline values: CDR1 SEHNR, CDR2 FQNEAQ (reference sequence). Trimming shortened V by 4 bases and J by 5 bases, and 11 bases separated the two germline ends. The CDR3 is CASSSGNLNEKLFF. The CDR3 region has the DNA TGTGCCAGCAGCTCCGGGAACCTCAATGAAAAACTGTTTTTT. The entire variable domain, with the rest obtained from reference TRBV7-9 and TRBJ1-4, is as follows: DTGVSQNPRHKITKRGQNVTFRCDPISEHNRLYWYRQTLGQGPEFLTYFQNEAQLEKSRLLSDRFSAERPKGSFSTLEIQRTEQGDSAMYLCASSSGNLNEKLFFGSGTQLSVL.

The chain links TRBV6-5 to TRBJ1-1; D unclear. Looked up from germline, CDR1 is MNHEY and CDR2 is SVGAGI. V was clipped by 6 bases and J by 4 bases, with 15 bases between them. The CDR3 covers 14 residues. The chain's CDR3 is CASREAPLATEAFF. The CDR3 nucleotides are TGTGCCAGCAGAGAGGCCCCGCTAGCCACTGAAGCTTTCTTT.

The genes are TRBV2 and TRBJ2-7; D is unresolved. Germline V gene lookup returns CDR1 SNHLY and CDR2 FYNNEI. The CDR3 spans 13 residues. Trimming removed 6 bases at V and 0 bases at J, with 9 bases between. CDR3 sequence (DNA): TGTGCCAGCAGACTGCTAAGCTCCTACGAGCAGTACTTC. Translated: CASRLLSSYEQYF.

The chain joins TRBV27 to TRBJ2-7; the D gene is possibly TRBD2 (6 bases). The CDR3 has 13 amino acids. V lost 8 bases to trimming and J lost 5 bases, with 16 bases between them. Germline V gene data show CDR1 as MNHEY and CDR2 as SMNVEV (reference sequence). The CDR3 DNA follows: TGTGCCAGCCGAAAAGTCGGCGGGGACGAGCAGTACTTC. Amino acids: CASRKVGGDEQYF.